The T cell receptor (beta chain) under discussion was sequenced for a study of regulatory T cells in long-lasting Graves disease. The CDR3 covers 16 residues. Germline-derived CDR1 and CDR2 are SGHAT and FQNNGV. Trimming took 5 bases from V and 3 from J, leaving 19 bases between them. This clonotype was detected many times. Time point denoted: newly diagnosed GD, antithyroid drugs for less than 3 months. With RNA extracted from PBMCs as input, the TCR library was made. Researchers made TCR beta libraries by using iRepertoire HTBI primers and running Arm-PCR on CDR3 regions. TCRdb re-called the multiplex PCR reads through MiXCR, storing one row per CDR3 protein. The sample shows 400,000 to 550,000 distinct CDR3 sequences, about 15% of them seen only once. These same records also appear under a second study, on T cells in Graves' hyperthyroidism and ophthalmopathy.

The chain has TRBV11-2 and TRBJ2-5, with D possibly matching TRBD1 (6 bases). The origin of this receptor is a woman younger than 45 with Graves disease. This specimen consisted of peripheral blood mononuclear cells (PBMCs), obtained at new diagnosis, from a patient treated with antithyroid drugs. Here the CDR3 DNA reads TGTGCCAGCAGCCCCCCGACAGGAAACTCTAAAGAGACCCAGTACTTC. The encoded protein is CASSPPTGNSKETQYF.